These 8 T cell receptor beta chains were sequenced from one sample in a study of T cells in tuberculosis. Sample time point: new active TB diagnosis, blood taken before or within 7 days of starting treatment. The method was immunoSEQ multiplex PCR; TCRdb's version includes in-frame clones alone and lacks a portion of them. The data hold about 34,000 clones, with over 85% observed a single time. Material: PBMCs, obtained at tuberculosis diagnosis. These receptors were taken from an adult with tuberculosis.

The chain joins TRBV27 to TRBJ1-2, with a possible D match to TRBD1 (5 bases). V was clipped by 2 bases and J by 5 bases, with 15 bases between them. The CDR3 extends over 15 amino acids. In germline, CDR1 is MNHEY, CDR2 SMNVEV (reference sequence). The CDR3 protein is CASSLGPQGAYGYTF. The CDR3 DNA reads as TGTGCCAGCAGTTTAGGGCCCCAGGGTGCTTATGGCTACACCTTC.

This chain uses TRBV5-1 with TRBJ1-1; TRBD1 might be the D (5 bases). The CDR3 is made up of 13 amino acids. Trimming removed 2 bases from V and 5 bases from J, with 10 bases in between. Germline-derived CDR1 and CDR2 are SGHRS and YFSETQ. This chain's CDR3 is CASSFRGQTEAFF. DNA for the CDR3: TGCGCCAGCAGCTTTAGGGGTCAGACTGAAGCTTTCTTT.

The CDR3 bases are TGCGCCAGCAGCGTGACAGGGGCTAATGAAAAACTGTTTTTT. Its translation: CASSVTGANEKLFF. The chain links TRBV5-1 to TRBJ1-4; 8 bases are a match to TRBD1. The germline V gene encodes CDR1 SGHRS and CDR2 YFSETQ. The CDR3 sequence is 14 residues long. With V trimmed by 4 bases and J by 3 bases, 2 bases remained unmatched.

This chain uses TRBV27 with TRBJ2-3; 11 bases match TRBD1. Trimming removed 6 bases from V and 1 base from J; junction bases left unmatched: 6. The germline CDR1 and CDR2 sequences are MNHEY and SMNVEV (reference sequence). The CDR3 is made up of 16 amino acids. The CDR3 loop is CASRRGDRGGTDTQYF. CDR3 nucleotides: TGTGCCAGCAGGCGTGGGGACAGGGGGGGCACAGATACGCAGTATTTT.

The CDR3: CASSPRGGRVQYF. DNA for the CDR3: TGTGCCAGCAGCCCGCGGGGGGGACGAGTGCAGTACTTC. The chain uses TRBV5-6 and TRBJ2-7; TRBD2 matches at 9 bases. Germline V gene data show CDR1 as SGHDT and CDR2 as YYEEEE. Losses at the gene ends were 4 bases for V and 9 bases for J; bases not matched to a gene: 8. CDR3 size: 13 residues. The whole variable domain, remainder taken from reference TRBV5-6 and TRBJ2-7, is DAGVTQSPTHLIKTRGQQVTLRCSPKSGHDTVSWYQQALGQGPQFIFQYYEEEERQRGNFPDRFSGHQFPNYSSELNVNALLLGDSALYLCASSPRGGRVQYFGPGTRLTVT.

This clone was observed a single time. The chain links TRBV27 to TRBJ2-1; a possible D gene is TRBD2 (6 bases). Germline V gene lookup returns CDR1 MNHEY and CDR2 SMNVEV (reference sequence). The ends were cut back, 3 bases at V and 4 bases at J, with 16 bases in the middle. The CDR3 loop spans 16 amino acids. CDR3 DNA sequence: TGTGCCAGCAGTTTGGACATCGGTGGAGGGTACAATGAGCAGTTCTTC. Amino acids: CASSLDIGGGYNEQFF.

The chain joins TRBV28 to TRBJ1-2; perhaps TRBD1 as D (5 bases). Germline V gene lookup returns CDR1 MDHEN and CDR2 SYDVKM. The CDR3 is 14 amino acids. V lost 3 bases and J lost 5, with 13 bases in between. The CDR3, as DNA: TGTGCCAGCAGTTTTGGTGCAGGGATTTATGGCTACACCTTC. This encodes CASSFGAGIYGYTF.

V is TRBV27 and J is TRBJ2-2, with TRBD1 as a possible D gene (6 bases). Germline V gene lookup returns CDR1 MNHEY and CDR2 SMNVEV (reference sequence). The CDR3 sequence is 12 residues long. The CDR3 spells CVYRDRTGELFF. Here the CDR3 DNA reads TGTGTGTACAGGGATCGGACCGGGGAGCTGTTTTTT.